These T cell receptor beta chains were read from a single sample in a study of shared clonotypes between healthy human individuals. Generated by immunoSEQ multiplex PCR, the TCRdb table keeps only in-frame clones and is missing some. The sample consists of millions of clones, 80% to 95% of them appearing once. The sample consisted of naive CD4+ T cells from PBMCs. The source is a man aged 18 to 29 in good health. Some clones in this sample may be carry-over from other donors' samples. Both conserved end residues are part of each CDR3. D genes are given only for firm matches. Size is omitted from some rows. Given values are once, few, many or a class for expanded clones.

j_call clone_size d_call v_call cdr3_aa cdr3_nt
TRBJ2-1 . . TRBV2 CASSALARDPSTSEQFF TGTGCCAGCAGTGCCCTAGCCCGGGACCCTAGTACCAGTGAGCAGTTCTTC
TRBJ1-1 . . TRBV19 CATKTGGPLEGTEAFF TGTGCCACCAAAACTGGGGGGCCTCTTGAGGGCACTGAAGCTTTCTTT
TRBJ2-1 . TRBD2 TRBV9 CASSVGPSSGSAEQFF TGTGCCAGCAGCGTAGGGCCGAGCAGCGGGAGTGCTGAGCAGTTCTTC
TRBJ1-1 . TRBD1 TRBV6-6 CASSYSPRTGGTEAFF TGTGCCAGCAGTTACTCGCCCCGAACAGGGGGTACTGAAGCTTTCTTT
TRBJ2-6 . . TRBV28 CASSLNRASGANVLTF TGTGCCAGCAGTTTAAACAGGGCCTCTGGGGCCAACGTCCTGACTTTC
TRBJ2-1 . TRBD1 TRBV5-4 CASSPLNSGTGGGNEQFF TGTGCCAGCAGTCCCCTTAATTCCGGGACAGGGGGTGGAAATGAGCAGTTCTTC
TRBJ2-7 . TRBD2 TRBV19 CASSRLAGGYEQYF TGTGCCAGTAGTCGGCTAGCGGGAGGCTACGAGCAGTACTTC
TRBJ2-5 . . TRBV7-2 CASSAAGSRETQYF TGTGCCAGCAGCGCGGCCGGGTCCAGGGAGACCCAGTACTTC
TRBJ2-1 . . TRBV7-3 CASSLFGLNDEQFF TGTGCCAGCAGCTTATTCGGACTTAACGATGAGCAGTTCTTC
TRBJ2-2 . . TRBV29-1 CSVGETTGELFF TGCAGCGTTGGGGAGACCACCGGGGAGCTGTTTTTT
TRBJ1-1 . TRBD1 TRBV29-1 CSADPDRDFTEAFF TGCAGCGCAGACCCGGACAGGGATTTCACTGAAGCTTTCTTT
TRBJ2-2 . TRBD2 TRBV14 CASSQLAVFTGELFF TGTGCCAGCAGCCAACTAGCGGTCTTCACCGGGGAGCTGTTTTTT
TRBJ2-7 . TRBD1 TRBV15 CATSRDRTYEQYF TGTGCCACCAGCCGGGACAGAACCTACGAGCAGTACTTC
TRBJ2-3 . . TRBV19 CASGRRGVDTQYF TGTGCCAGTGGGAGGAGGGGCGTCGATACGCAGTATTTT
TRBJ2-1 once TRBD2 TRBV5-1 CASSLRTSGKTYNEQFF TGCGCCAGCAGCCTAAGGACTAGCGGGAAAACCTACAATGAGCAGTTCTTC
TRBJ2-7 . . TRBV9 CASSEAVGYEQYF TGTGCCAGCAGCGAAGCGGTGGGCTACGAGCAGTACTTC
TRBJ1-1 . . TRBV27 CASKGRPSHPPANTEAFF TGTGCCAGCAAAGGCCGGCCCTCTCATCCACCAGCGAACACTGAAGCTTTCTTT